The clone carrying this TCR beta chain was picked up a small number of times. V lost 0 bases to trimming and J lost 3 bases; unmatched junction nucleotides: 13. There are 18 residues in the CDR3. CDR1 is SGHRS, CDR2 YFSETQ, per germline. Per the original methods: Quantification of nucleated cells was approximated via reference gene primer amplification. Only in-frame clones appear in the TCRdb table, and some are missing; sequencing was by immunoSEQ multiplex PCR. From that table come the V and J calls and clone size; the DNA was used to work out D and trimming. In the table there are about 280,000 clones, 70% to 90% of which are singletons. This sample stems from a study of blood T cell repertoires in COVID-19. For the study at large: Italy, Spain and the United States were the sources of the convalescent and acute COVID-19 samples.

The clonotype originates from a woman younger than 45 who had recovered from COVID-19. The sequencing input was peripheral blood. V is TRBV5-1 and J is TRBJ2-5; TRBD2 matches at 8 bases. The CDR3 protein is CASSLVGPASGLKETQYF. DNA of the CDR3: TGCGCCAGCAGCTTGGTCGGCCCCGCTAGCGGGTTGAAAGAGACCCAGTACTTC.